In this sample, the clone carrying this T cell receptor (beta chain) turned up many times. Germline CDR1 SQVTM, CDR2 ANQGSEA. Trimming cost V 4 bases and J 6 bases; bases outside gene matches: 8. This CDR3 is 16 amino acids long. This sample is part of a study of T-cell reconstitution after alpha-beta-depleted transplantation in children. During its preparation, the TCRbeta library received unique molecular identifiers. TCRdb re-called the PCR reads through MiXCR, storing one row per CDR3 protein. The sample records 150,000 to 250,000 distinct CDR3 sequences, approximately 6% being singletons. The rearrangement uses TRBV29-1 and TRBJ2-2; TRBD2 matches 13 bases. The sequence was collected from a girl under three years old with combined immunodeficiency, due to receive a stem cell transplant. The starting material was PBMCs, obtained before TCRalphabeta/CD19-depleted stem cell transplant. The CDR3 region has the DNA TGCAGCGTTGGGTGGACTAGCGGGAGTTTCGCCGGGGAGCTGTTTTTT. Amino acid sequence: CSVGWTSGSFAGELFF.